These 24 T cell receptor beta chains were all obtained from the same sample, sequenced in a study of radiation and T cells in renal cell carcinoma. Time point here: blood 2 weeks post-SBRT. Indicated treatment: 15 Gy SBRT to primary tumor, nephrectomy 4 weeks later. Some clones are missing from TCRdb's copy, which holds only in-frame ones; the method was immunoSEQ multiplex PCR. The table lists roughly 130,000 clones, about 81% of them singletons. Sequencing was performed on blood, taken from a patient whose treatment included radiotherapy and nephrectomy. The source of these receptors is a woman in her sixties or seventies with renal cell carcinoma.

The chain recombines TRBV28 with TRBJ1-5; no definite D call. The germline V gene has CDR1 MDHEN and CDR2 SYDVKM. The length of the CDR3 is 16 residues. Deletions cut 7 bases from V and 0 bases from J, with 16 bases between. The CDR3 DNA reads TGTGCCAGCAAGTACCGACGTACTTATAGCAATCAGCCCCAGCATTTT. Translation gives CASKYRRTYSNQPQHF.

The J gene is TRBJ2-7, the V gene TRBV5-1, with TRBD1 identical over 10 bases. The V segment lost 0 bases and the J segment 5 bases; nucleotides outside the gene matches: 8. CDR3 size: 16 residues. Germline V gene lookup returns CDR1 SGHRS and CDR2 YFSETQ. This chain's CDR3 is CASSLVLGTGVHEQYF. DNA for the CDR3: TGCGCCAGCAGCTTGGTTTTGGGGACAGGGGTACACGAGCAGTACTTC.

The rearrangement joins TRBV5-6 to TRBJ2-5; 12 nucleotides align to TRBD2. V shed 0 bases, J shed 4 bases, and the junction held 10 bases outside the gene matches. Germline CDR1 reads SGHDT; CDR2 reads YYEEEE. There are 18 residues in the CDR3. CDR3 residues: CASSLAKPSGGAPETQYF. DNA of the CDR3: TGTGCCAGCAGCTTGGCCAAGCCTAGCGGGGGGGCACCAGAGACCCAGTACTTC.

This clone was recorded a few times. This chain connects TRBV18 to TRBJ1-5, with D maybe TRBD1 (6 bases). Germline V gene sequence: CDR1 KGHSH, CDR2 LQKENI. The CDR3 extends over 14 amino acids. Trimming stripped 2 bases from V and 3 bases from J, with 8 bases between. CDR3 protein: CASSPDRSNQPQHF. CDR3 coding DNA: TGTGCCAGCTCACCAGACAGGTCCAATCAGCCCCAGCATTTT. The complete variable domain, with remaining parts taken from reference TRBV18 and TRBJ1-5, reads NAGVMQNPRHLVRRRGQEARLRCSPMKGHSHVYWYRQLPEEGLKFMVYLQKENIIDESGMPKERFSAEFPKEGPSILRIQQVVRGDSAAYFCASSPDRSNQPQHFGDGTRLSIL.

The CDR3 DNA reads as TGTGCCAGCAGTTCCCCGAAGGGGTACACCGGGGAGCTGTTTTTT. This sequence encodes CASSSPKGYTGELFF. The V call is TRBV6-5, the J call TRBJ2-2; a possible D gene is TRBD1 (5 bases). The CDR3 has 15 amino acids. CDR1 is MNHEY and CDR2 is SVGAGI in the germline V gene. Trimming took 4 bases from V and 3 from J, leaving 12 bases between them.

This chain connects TRBV5-5 to TRBJ1-5, with D possibly TRBD1 on 6 matching bases. Trimming shortened V by 4 bases and J by 5 bases, and 16 bases separated the two germline ends. Germline CDR1 is SGHKS and CDR2 is YYEKEE (reference sequence). CDR3 length: 15 residues. The CDR3 bases are TGTGCCAGCAGCCCACAGGGATCCGTCTATCAGCCCCAGCATTTT. This sequence encodes CASSPQGSVYQPQHF.

This chain links TRBV9 with TRBJ2-3; 9 bases are a match to TRBD2. CDR1 SGDLS and CDR2 YYNGEE come from the germline V gene. With 4 bases clipped from V and 4 bases from J, the junction kept 4 bases outside the gene matches. This CDR3 has 14 residues. CDR3 residues: CASSNGLAPDTQYF. CDR3 in DNA: TGTGCCAGCAGCAACGGACTAGCGCCAGATACGCAGTATTTT.

The chain uses TRBV6-1 and TRBJ2-3; 8 bases agree with TRBD1. With V trimmed by 10 bases and J by 3 bases, 9 bases remained unmatched. CDR1 is MNHNS, CDR2 SASEGT, per germline. CDR3 length: 14 amino acids. The DNA of the CDR3 is TGTGCCACAACTCAGGGGGCGGCGACAGATACGCAGTATTTT. It is translated as CATTQGAATDTQYF.

CDR3 sequence: CSVKGPSTSGSTDTQYF. DNA for the CDR3: TGCAGCGTGAAGGGGCCCTCGACTAGCGGGAGCACAGATACGCAGTATTTT. The V and J genes are TRBV29-1 and TRBJ2-3; 10 nucleotides line up with TRBD2. The V and J ends lost 6 bases and 0 bases, in that order; junction bases with no gene match: 12. Looked up from germline, CDR1 is SQVTM and CDR2 is ANQGSEA. The CDR3 covers 17 residues.

This clone was recorded only once. The chain couples TRBV5-1 to TRBJ1-2; the D is unclear. In germline, CDR1 is SGHRS, CDR2 YFSETQ. CDR3 length equals 13 residues. V was clipped by 0 bases and J by 8 bases, with 11 bases between them. CDR3 region: CASSLEGEEGYTF. CDR3 sequence (DNA): TGCGCCAGCAGCTTGGAGGGAGAGGAGGGCTACACCTTC.

The rearrangement links TRBV28 to TRBJ2-5; no firm D call. This CDR3 comprises 14 residues. V was pared by 2 bases and J by 4 bases, with 11 bases between. Per germline, CDR1 MDHEN and CDR2 SYDVKM. Here the CDR3 DNA reads TGTGCCAGCAGTTTAAGGACCGCTGGAGAGACCCAGTACTTC. Protein product: CASSLRTAGETQYF.

The genes are TRBV2 and TRBJ1-4; TRBD1 matches 8 bases. CDR3 length equals 15 residues. CDR1 is SNHLY, CDR2 FYNNEI, per germline. V gave up 5 bases and J gave up 8 bases; unmatched junction bases: 10. Here the CDR3 DNA reads TGTGCCAGCAGTTTAGTCGGACAGGGTGGCGAAAAACTGTTTTTT. As protein: CASSLVGQGGEKLFF.

The chain has TRBV19 and TRBJ1-5; D perhaps matches TRBD1 (6 bases). Germline V gene data show CDR1 as LNHDA and CDR2 as SQIVND (reference sequence). CDR3 length: 16 amino acids. V dropped 2 bases and J dropped 6 bases, with 17 bases sitting between them. The DNA for the CDR3 is TGTGCCAGTAGTATAAAGATAGGGCAGGGGTTTCAGCCCCAGCATTTT. Protein product: CASSIKIGQGFQPQHF.

This chain uses TRBV27 with TRBJ1-4, with 9 bases fitting TRBD1. CDR1 MNHEY and CDR2 SMNVEV come from the germline V gene (reference sequence). The CDR3 has 14 amino acids. V shed 6 bases and J 7 bases; nucleotides not matched to a gene: 6. The CDR3 bases are TGTGCCAGCAGCAGTGACAGGGGGAGTGAAAAACTGTTTTTT. Translated, it gives CASSSDRGSEKLFF.

This clone was found a few times. Within the sample, other DNA sequences also encode this same CDR3. The V and J genes are TRBV14 and TRBJ2-7; 7 positions match TRBD2. Germline V CDR1 and CDR2: SGHDN, FVKESK. The CDR3 has 13 amino acids. The V segment lost 5 bases and the J segment 2 bases; nucleotides outside the gene matches: 3. The CDR3 DNA sequence: TGTGCCAGCAGCTCCGGGACTACCTACGAGCAGTACTTC. This gives the protein CASSSGTTYEQYF.

As regards this clone: At one of its ends the junction is not consistent with the germline gene, which may arise from a read error. The gene calls are TRBV10-3 and TRBJ1-5, with D possibly matching TRBD1 (5 bases). The CDR3 totals 15 residues. CDR1 is ENHRY, CDR2 SYGVKD, per germline. For the CDR3, the DNA is TGTGCCATCAGTGAGGGAGGGGCAGACTATCATCCCCAGCATTTT. It translates to CAISEGGADYHPQHF.

This chain links TRBV7-8 with TRBJ2-1, with a possible D match to TRBD2 (6 bases). Germline CDR1 is SGHVS and CDR2 is FQNEAQ. The CDR3 has 16 amino acids. With 4 bases removed from V and 0 bases from J, the gap between germline ends came to 13 bases. CDR3 protein: CASSSRGVLSYNEQFF. As DNA, the CDR3 is TGTGCCAGCAGCTCGCGCGGGGTTCTCTCCTACAATGAGCAGTTCTTC.

The chain recombines TRBV19 with TRBJ2-2; 10 nucleotides line up with TRBD1. Germline CDR1 LNHDA, CDR2 SQIVND (reference sequence). The trim removed 8 bases at V and 4 bases at J, leaving 4 bases unmatched. This CDR3 has 14 residues. The CDR3 reads CASDRGRVTGELFF. The CDR3 DNA follows: TGTGCCAGTGACAGGGGGCGCGTCACCGGGGAGCTGTTTTTT.

This clone was recorded only once. The chain employs TRBV6-6 and TRBJ2-1; TRBD1 agrees at 11 bases. V lost 5 bases, J lost 3 bases, and 6 bases stayed unmatched. Germline assignment: CDR1 MNHNY and CDR2 SVGAGI (reference sequence). There are 16 residues in the CDR3. The CDR3 DNA reads TGTGCCAGCAGTCCTCGTGGGACAGGGGGCTACAATGAGCAGTTCTTC. It codes for CASSPRGTGGYNEQFF.

Only a few counts were recorded for this clone. The gene calls are TRBV4-2 and TRBJ2-1; 8 nucleotides agree with TRBD1. CDR1 is LGHNA, CDR2 YNFKEQ, per germline. Unmatched junction bases numbered 7, after V lost 4 bases and J lost 8 bases. The CDR3 spans 14 residues. The CDR3 spells CASSPRTGWDEQFF. The CDR3 coding sequence is TGTGCCAGCAGCCCGAGGACAGGGTGGGATGAGCAGTTCTTC.

The chain is built from TRBV11-3 and TRBJ1-6; no definite D call. This CDR3 comprises 13 residues. Looked up from germline, CDR1 is SGHNT and CDR2 is YENEEA. Deletions cut 3 bases from V and 6 bases from J, with 6 bases between. CDR3 in DNA: TGTGCCAGCAGCTTGTCCGGTAATTCACCCCTCCACTTT. It encodes CASSLSGNSPLHF.

The genes are TRBV28 and TRBJ1-5; the D is unclear. The CDR3 has 13 amino acids. V shed 8 bases and J shed 1 base, with 9 bases lying between them. The V gene's germline CDR1 is MDHEN and CDR2 SYDVKM. Written as DNA, the CDR3 is TGTGCCAGCGGCGTGAGCAGCAATCAGCCCCAGCATTTT. Protein product: CASGVSSNQPQHF.

The chain uses TRBV5-1 and TRBJ2-7; D may correspond to TRBD1 or TRBD2 (6 bases each). V lost 4 bases to trimming and J lost 6 bases, with 17 bases between them. The CDR3 totals 14 residues. Germline assignment: CDR1 SGHRS and CDR2 YFSETQ. CDR3 sequence: CASSGGGTRGEQYF. CDR3 nucleotide sequence: TGCGCCAGCAGCGGGGGCGGGACAAGAGGCGAGCAGTACTTC.

The chain carries TRBV6-5 and TRBJ1-5; 8 bases are a match to TRBD1. This CDR3 spans 13 amino acids. Unmatched junction bases numbered 2, after V lost 6 bases and J lost 4 bases. Germline loops: CDR1 MNHEY, CDR2 SVGAGI. CDR3 DNA: TGTGCCAGCAGGCGACAGGGGAATCAGCCCCAGCATTTT. Amino acids: CASRRQGNQPQHF.